Listed below are T cell receptor beta chains from one sample, sequenced in a study of PD-1 blockade in classical Hodgkin lymphoma. Data came from immunoSEQ multiplex PCR; TCRdb stores just in-frame clones and leaves some out. Of approximately 4,900 clones listed, roughly 64% were seen once; the top ten hold 61%. Here the sequenced sample was peripheral blood mononuclear cells (PBMCs), taken at baseline. Every receptor here comes from a human donor with classical Hodgkin lymphoma. Each CDR3 is given with its conserved first and last residue. The D gene is left open where the match is weak. Size is stated for part of the rows, as once, few or many counts, or as a class when the clone is expanded.

clone size	V gene	D gene	J gene	CDR3 protein	CDR3 DNA
-	TRBV6-1	-	TRBJ2-7	CASSPGRGKYEQYF	TGTGCCAGCAGCCCGGGTAGGGGTAAGTACGAGCAGTACTTC
-	TRBV10-3	-	TRBJ2-2	CAITGATGELFF	TGTGCCATAACGGGAGCCACCGGGGAGCTGTTTTTT
-	TRBV23-1	TRBD2	TRBJ2-3	CASSRGLAGEGGTDTQYF	TGCGCCAGCAGTAGGGGACTAGCGGGAGAAGGGGGCACAGATACGCAGTATTTT
-	TRBV27	-	TRBJ1-3	CASSLSGSSGNTIYF	TGTGCCAGCAGTTTATCGGGCAGCTCTGGAAACACCATATATTTT
-	TRBV27	-	TRBJ2-2	CASSPRTNTGELFF	TGTGCCAGCAGTCCAAGGACCAACACCGGGGAGCTGTTTTTT
few	TRBV19	-	TRBJ2-7	CASSYAGEGNEQYF	TGTGCCAGTAGTTATGCGGGTGAGGGGAACGAGCAGTACTTC
few	TRBV19	-	TRBJ1-5	CATRTDNQPQHF	TGTGCCACTAGGACAGACAATCAGCCCCAGCATTTT
-	TRBV5-8	TRBD1	TRBJ1-2	CASSQDGTGQKFNYGYTF	TGTGCCAGCAGCCAGGACGGGACAGGGCAGAAATTTAACTATGGCTACACCTTC
-	TRBV7-9	-	TRBJ2-7	CASSGPEGQYF	TGTGCCAGCAGCGGGCCGGAGGGGCAGTACTTC
once	TRBV9	-	TRBJ2-7	CASSLGGEDEQYF	TGTGCCAGCAGCCTGGGTGGGGAGGACGAGCAGTACTTC
-	TRBV6-5	-	TRBJ2-1	CASSPNRAYNEQFF	TGTGCCAGCAGTCCCAACAGGGCTTACAATGAGCAGTTCTTC
-	TRBV28	-	TRBJ2-7	CASTRARSSYEQYF	TGTGCCAGCACTAGGGCAAGGAGCTCCTACGAGCAGTACTTC
-	TRBV30	-	TRBJ1-2	CAWKVRIPNYGYTF	TGTGCCTGGAAGGTCCGGATACCTAACTATGGCTACACCTTC
few	TRBV19	-	TRBJ1-5	CASSPKNQPQHF	TGTGCCAGTAGTCCCAAGAATCAGCCCCAGCATTTT
-	TRBV4-1	-	TRBJ2-7	CASSQQKQEEGGYEQYF	TGCGCCAGCAGCCAACAAAAGCAAGAGGAGGGCGGCTACGAGCAGTACTTC
-	TRBV5-1	-	TRBJ1-1	CASSSYPGLWAEAFF	TGCGCCAGCAGCTCCTACCCAGGGTTGTGGGCTGAAGCTTTCTTT
-	TRBV5-4	-	TRBJ1-1	CASSWDIKNTEAFF	TGTGCCAGCAGCTGGGACATAAAGAACACTGAAGCTTTCTTT
-	TRBV6-6	TRBD1	TRBJ2-1	CALRDRNYNEQFF	TGTGCCCTACGGGACAGAAATTACAATGAGCAGTTCTTC
-	TRBV10-3	-	TRBJ2-5	CAISQTRDGQETQYF	TGTGCCATCAGCCAGACAAGGGACGGCCAAGAGACCCAGTACTTC
-	TRBV7-2	-	TRBJ2-7	CASSLGQGMGYEQYF	TGTGCCAGCAGCTTGGGTCAGGGGATGGGATACGAGCAGTACTTC
-	TRBV30	TRBD2	TRBJ2-1	CAWSTSGGYNEQFF	TGTGCCTGGAGTACGAGCGGGGGATACAATGAGCAGTTCTTC
few	TRBV28	-	TRBJ1-2	CASSLDETYGYTF	TGTGCCAGCAGTTTGGATGAAACATATGGCTACACCTTC
few	TRBV9	-	TRBJ2-7	CASSLGGEDEQYF	TGTGCCAGCAGCCTGGGTGGGGAGGACGAGCAGTACTTC
-	TRBV11-3	-	TRBJ2-1	CASSLGRDEQFF	TGTGCCAGCAGCTTAGGCCGGGATGAGCAGTTCTTC
medium-sized	TRBV10-3	-	TRBJ2-1	CAISVGNEQFF	TGTGCCATCAGTGTGGGGAATGAGCAGTTCTTC
-	TRBV11-2	-	TRBJ2-1	CASSSDKTNNEQFF	TGTGCCAGCAGCTCGGACAAGACGAACAATGAGCAGTTCTTC